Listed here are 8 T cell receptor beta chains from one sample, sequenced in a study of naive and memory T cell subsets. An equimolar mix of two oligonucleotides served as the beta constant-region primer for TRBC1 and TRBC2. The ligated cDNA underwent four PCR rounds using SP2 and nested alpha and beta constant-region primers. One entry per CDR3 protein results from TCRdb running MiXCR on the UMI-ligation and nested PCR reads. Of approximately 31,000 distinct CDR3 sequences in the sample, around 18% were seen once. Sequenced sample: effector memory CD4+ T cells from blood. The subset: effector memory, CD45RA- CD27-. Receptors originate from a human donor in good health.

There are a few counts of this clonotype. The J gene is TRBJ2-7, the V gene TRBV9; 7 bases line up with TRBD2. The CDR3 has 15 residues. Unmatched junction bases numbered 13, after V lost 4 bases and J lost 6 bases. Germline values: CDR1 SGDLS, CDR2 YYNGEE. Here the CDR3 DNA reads TGTGCCAGCAGCCCCCAGGATGGCGGGAGATCCGAGCAGTACTTC. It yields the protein CASSPQDGGRSEQYF.

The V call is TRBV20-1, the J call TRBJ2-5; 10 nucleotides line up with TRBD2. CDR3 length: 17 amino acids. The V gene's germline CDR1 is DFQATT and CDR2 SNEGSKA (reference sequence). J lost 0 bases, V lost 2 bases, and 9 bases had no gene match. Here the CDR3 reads CSARPLTGLAHQETQYF. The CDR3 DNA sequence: TGCAGTGCTAGACCCTTGACGGGACTAGCGCACCAAGAGACCCAGTACTTC.

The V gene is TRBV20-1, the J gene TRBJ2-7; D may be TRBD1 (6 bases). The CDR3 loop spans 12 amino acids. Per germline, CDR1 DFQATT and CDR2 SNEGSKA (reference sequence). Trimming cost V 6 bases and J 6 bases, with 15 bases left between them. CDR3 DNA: TGCAGTGCCTCGACAGGAAGGTCCGAGCAGTACTTC. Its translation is CSASTGRSEQYF.

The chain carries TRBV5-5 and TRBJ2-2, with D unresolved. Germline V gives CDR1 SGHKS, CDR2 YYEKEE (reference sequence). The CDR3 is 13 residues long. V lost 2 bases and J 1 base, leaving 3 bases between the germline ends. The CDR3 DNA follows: TGTGCCAGCAGCTTACTGAACACCGGGGAGCTGTTTTTT. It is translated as CASSLLNTGELFF.

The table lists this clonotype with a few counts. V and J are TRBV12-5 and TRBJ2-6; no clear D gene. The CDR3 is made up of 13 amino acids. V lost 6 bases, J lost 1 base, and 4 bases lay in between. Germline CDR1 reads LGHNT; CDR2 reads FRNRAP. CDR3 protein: CASGTSGANVLTF. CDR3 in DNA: TGTGCTAGTGGGACATCTGGGGCCAACGTCCTGACTTTC.

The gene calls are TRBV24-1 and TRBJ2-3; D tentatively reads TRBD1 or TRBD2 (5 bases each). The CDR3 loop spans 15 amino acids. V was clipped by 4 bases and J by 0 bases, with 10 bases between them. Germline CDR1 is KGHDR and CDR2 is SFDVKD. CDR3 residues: CATSESGPSTDTQYF. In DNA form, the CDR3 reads TGTGCCACCAGTGAATCGGGACCGAGCACAGATACGCAGTATTTT.

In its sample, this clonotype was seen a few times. The CDR3 spells CASSETGRHTEAFF. For the CDR3, the DNA is TGTGCCAGCAGTGAGACAGGGCGGCACACTGAAGCTTTCTTT. This rearrangement joins TRBV6-1 to TRBJ1-1, with 7 positions matching TRBD1. CDR1 and CDR2 from the germline V gene are MNHNS and SASEGT. V was pared by 3 bases and J by 3 bases, with 4 bases of the junction left unmatched. There are 14 residues in the CDR3.

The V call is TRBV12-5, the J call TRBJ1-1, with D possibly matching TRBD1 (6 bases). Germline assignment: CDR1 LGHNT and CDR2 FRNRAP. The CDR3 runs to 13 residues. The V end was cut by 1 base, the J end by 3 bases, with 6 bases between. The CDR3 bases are TGTGCTAGTGGTTTGGACAGGGACACTGAAGCTTTCTTT. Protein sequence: CASGLDRDTEAFF.